Listed here is a single T cell receptor beta chain. The CDR3 extends over 16 amino acids. V lost 4 bases to trimming and J lost 3 bases; unmatched junction nucleotides: 4. Germline CDR1 is KGHDR and CDR2 is SFDVKD. Patients showing uncontrolled infection, other autoimmune disease, pregnancy or lactation were ineligible. Researchers amplified the TCR beta CDR3 regions from RNA transcripts. The TCR CDR3 first-round RT-PCR relied on the HTBI primer set. MiXCR was run by TCRdb on the multiplex PCR reads, yielding one entry per CDR3 protein. Seen here are some 690,000 distinct CDR3 sequences, approximately 15% observed once, and the top ten hold roughly a sixth. These data come from a study of T cells in Graves' hyperthyroidism and ophthalmopathy. Study background: Peripheral blood specimens were obtained at initial diagnosis, prior to any treatment.

The clonotype comes from a man in his fifties with Graves' hyperthyroidism. Sequenced: blood. The rearrangement links TRBV24-1 to TRBJ2-1, with 11 bases matching TRBD2. CDR3 sequence reads: CATSDNSGRDYNEQFF. The CDR3 DNA is TGTGCCACCAGTGACAATAGCGGGAGGGACTACAATGAGCAGTTCTTC.